The source of this TCR beta chain is a study of radiation and T cells in renal cell carcinoma. This clone was counted between two and nine times. The assay was immunoSEQ multiplex PCR, and TCRdb's table has in-frame clones only and misses some. Here the sample spans approximately 49,000 clones, less than 85% being singletons. Time point described: blood 2 weeks post-SBRT. Noted treatment: 15 Gy SBRT to primary tumor, nephrectomy 4 weeks later. The V gene end was trimmed by 4 bases and the J gene end by 5 bases; junction bases not matched to a gene: 3. Per the germline V gene, CDR1 is MNHEY and CDR2 is SMNVEV (reference sequence). The CDR3 consists of 14 residues.

This chain connects TRBV27 to TRBJ2-2; 8 nucleotides agree with TRBD2. The TCR was taken from a woman aged 70-85 years with renal cell carcinoma. Specimen: blood, collected from a patient whose treatment included radiotherapy and nephrectomy. CDR3 sequence reads: CASSSLAETGELFF. Written as DNA, the CDR3 is TGTGCCAGCAGTTCACTAGCGGAAACCGGGGAGCTGTTTTTT.